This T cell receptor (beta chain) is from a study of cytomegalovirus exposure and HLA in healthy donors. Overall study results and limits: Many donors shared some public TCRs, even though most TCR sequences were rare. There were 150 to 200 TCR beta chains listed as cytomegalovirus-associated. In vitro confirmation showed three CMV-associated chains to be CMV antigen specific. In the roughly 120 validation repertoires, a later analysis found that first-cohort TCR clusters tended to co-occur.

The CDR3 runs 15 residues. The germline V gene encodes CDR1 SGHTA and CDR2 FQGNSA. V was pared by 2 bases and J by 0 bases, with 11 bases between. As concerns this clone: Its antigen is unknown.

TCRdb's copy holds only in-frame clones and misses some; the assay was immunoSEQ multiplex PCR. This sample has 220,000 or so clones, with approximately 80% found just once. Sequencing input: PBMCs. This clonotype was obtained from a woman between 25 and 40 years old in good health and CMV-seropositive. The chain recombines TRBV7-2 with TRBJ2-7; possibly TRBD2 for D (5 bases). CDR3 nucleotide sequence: TGTGCCAGCAGCTTATTAGCTAGCATCTCCTACGAGCAGTACTTC. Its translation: CASSLLASISYEQYF.